Listed below are T cell receptor beta chains from one sample, sequenced in a study of neurological immune-mediated disorders. TCRdb recomputed calls from the 5' RACE reads with MiXCR, one row per CDR3 protein. The table lists about 53,000 distinct CDR3 sequences, 7% to 10% of them singletons. Sequenced: PBMCs. These receptors were obtained from a middle-aged woman in good health. Each CDR3 is given with its conserved first and last residue. Each record gives: V gene, clone size, CDR3 length, D gene, J gene, CDR3 protein. The D gene is left open where the match is weak. Expanded clones get a size class; other rows say once, few or many, or leave the size out.

V: TRBV29-1; size: many; length: 12; D: NA; J: TRBJ1-2; CDR3: CSVGEGDYGYTF
V: TRBV2; size: many; length: 13; D: NA; J: TRBJ1-5; CDR3: CASRATENQPQHF
V: TRBV9; size: NA; length: 19; D: TRBD2; J: TRBJ2-3; CDR3: CVSSAPGTSGRYSADTQYF
V: TRBV6-5; size: many; length: 16; D: NA; J: TRBJ2-3; CDR3: CASSYPGRASTDTQYF
V: TRBV2; size: many; length: 14; D: NA; J: TRBJ1-2; CDR3: CASSRQPTSYGYTF
V: TRBV20-1; size: many; length: 15; D: NA; J: TRBJ2-5; CDR3: CSARDPRDFGETQYF
V: TRBV20-1; size: many; length: 19; D: TRBD2; J: TRBJ2-5; CDR3: CSARAPGTSGPRGRETQYF
V: TRBV5-8; size: NA; length: 13; D: NA; J: TRBJ1-6; CDR3: CASSIDRGSPLHF
V: TRBV3-1; size: many; length: 15; D: TRBD1; J: TRBJ1-1; CDR3: CASSQFGQGTTEAFF
V: TRBV25-1; size: many; length: 16; D: NA; J: TRBJ2-2; CDR3: CASSESVIGWAGELFF
V: TRBV20-1; size: many; length: 11; D: NA; J: TRBJ1-2; CDR3: CSVRVDGGYTF
V: TRBV12-3/TRBV12-4; size: many; length: 14; D: NA; J: TRBJ1-1; CDR3: CASSLGSSHTEAFF
V: TRBV7-2; size: few; length: 16; D: NA; J: TRBJ2-2; CDR3: CASSLYAPANTGELFF
V: TRBV5-1; size: NA; length: 17; D: NA; J: TRBJ2-6; CDR3: CASSLGPNWSGANVLTF
V: TRBV27; size: many; length: 13; D: TRBD1; J: TRBJ1-4; CDR3: CASSGGGNEKLFF
V: TRBV4-1; size: many; length: 19; D: NA; J: TRBJ1-1; CDR3: CASSQDGASWRGMNTEAFF
V: TRBV5-1; size: many; length: 15; D: NA; J: TRBJ1-1; CDR3: CASSLERGAGSEAFF
V: TRBV2; size: many; length: 11; D: NA; J: TRBJ1-1; CDR3: CATQRNTEAFF
V: TRBV10-3; size: many; length: 14; D: TRBD1; J: TRBJ2-5; CDR3: CASRTGGHQETQYF
V: TRBV20-1; size: many; length: 15; D: NA; J: TRBJ1-1; CDR3: CSADREDVWNTEAFF
V: TRBV5-5; size: many; length: 16; D: TRBD2; J: TRBJ2-1; CDR3: CASSLGLAGVYNEQFF
V: TRBV5-1; size: many; length: 14; D: NA; J: TRBJ1-1; CDR3: CASSMDGRNTEAFF
V: TRBV7-3; size: NA; length: 18; D: TRBD1; J: TRBJ2-6; CDR3: CASSLRGQGKGGANVLTF
V: TRBV20-1; size: many; length: 15; D: TRBD2; J: TRBJ2-2; CDR3: CSAAGAGGRGGELFF
V: TRBV9; size: many; length: 20; D: TRBD1; J: TRBJ2-3; CDR3: CASSVESGDRGAGWLDTQYF
V: TRBV5-1; size: many; length: 15; D: TRBD1; J: TRBJ1-1; CDR3: CASSFSGQGMAEAFF
V: TRBV20-1; size: many; length: 15; D: NA; J: TRBJ2-7; CDR3: CSARGSGMSSYEQYF
V: TRBV10-3; size: many; length: 14; D: NA; J: TRBJ2-7; CDR3: CAISGTGTTYEQYF
V: TRBV6-2/TRBV6-3; size: many; length: 18; D: NA; J: TRBJ2-6; CDR3: CASSFDTLGGAGANVLTF
V: TRBV15; size: many; length: 17; D: TRBD2; J: TRBJ2-3; CDR3: CATSRDPAGGLGDTQYF